Reported below is one T cell receptor (beta chain). Its antigen is unknown. Caucasian adults living in Nashville, Tennessee, provided all samples. Genomic DNA of every subset was divided equally among multiple immunoSEQ plates. Per the study methods: ImmunoSEQ gave junction-only sequences without quality scores, so filtering differed. Measured with immunoSEQ multiplex PCR; TCRdb has only the in-frame clones, and not every one. Clone size and V and J calls were adopted from that table, with D and trimming inferred from the DNA. The data show hundreds of thousands of clones, about four fifths seen once. With V trimmed by 5 bases and J by 4 bases, 10 bases remained unmatched. Germline assignment: CDR1 SGHTA and CDR2 FQGNSA. This CDR3 contains 16 residues. The sample comes from a study of shared clonotypes between healthy human individuals. General study results and limits: Few donors restricted represented genetic and exposure-history diversity.

This TCR derives from a woman aged 40 to 55 in good health. Some clones in this sample may be carry-over from other donors' samples. V is TRBV7-2 and J is TRBJ2-2; 7 nucleotides agree with TRBD1. Source material: PBMCs. As DNA, the CDR3 is TGTGCCAGCAGCCCTTTCACAGGGGCGGGCACCGGGGAGCTGTTTTTT. It encodes CASSPFTGAGTGELFF.